This T cell receptor beta chain was observed in a study of PD-L1 blockade in urothelial cancer. The CDR3 has 14 amino acids. Germline trimming cut 5 bases from V and 3 bases from J; bases unmatched to any gene: 7. Germline CDR1 and CDR2: SGHRS and YFSETQ. Using immunoSEQ multiplex PCR, the repertoire was profiled, and TCRdb retains in-frame clones only, with some absent. The table has about 82,000 clones, about nine tenths seen once. This TCR derives from a woman in her 70s with urothelial cancer. The gene calls are TRBV5-1 and TRBJ1-1; 7 bases line up with TRBD1. The sample consisted of PBMCs, taken around atezolizumab (anti-PD-L1) treatment. The CDR3 region has the DNA TGCGCCAGCAGTTTCGGACAGGTGGACACTGAAGCTTTCTTT. Translation: CASSFGQVDTEAFF.